The 31 T cell receptor beta chains in this list originate from one sample, sequenced in a study of T cell changes during pregnancy in multiple sclerosis. TCRdb's copy holds only in-frame clones and misses some; the assay was immunoSEQ multiplex PCR. The sample shows over 45,000 clones, about nine tenths of them seen only once. The specimen was peripheral blood, collected after pregnancy. The source is a female donor with multiple sclerosis, enrolled in a pregnancy study.

This chain uses TRBV20-1 with TRBJ1-4, with D tentatively TRBD1 (5 bases). CDR3 length: 11 amino acids. Looked up from germline, CDR1 is DFQATT and CDR2 is SNEGSKA (reference sequence). V was trimmed by 6 bases and J by 10 bases, leaving 12 bases between them. The CDR3 nucleotides are TGCAGTGCCCATTCCGGGGGAAAACTGTTTTTT. The encoded protein is CSAHSGGKLFF.

The table lists this clone with a count of one. V gene TRBV4-3 combines with J gene TRBJ2-1; possible D gene TRBD1, 6 bases. The CDR3 has 15 amino acids. Trimming removed 4 bases from V and 4 bases from J, with 14 bases in between. From germline, CDR1 is LGHNA and CDR2 YSLEER. CDR3 residues: CASSRRIGQYNEQFF. CDR3 nucleotide sequence: TGCGCCAGCAGCCGGCGGATCGGACAGTACAATGAGCAGTTCTTC.

The chain has TRBV18 and TRBJ1-2; 7 bases match TRBD1. The V gene's germline CDR1 is KGHSH and CDR2 LQKENI. This CDR3 is built from 15 residues. Trimming at V came to 2 bases and at J to 8 bases, leaving 11 bases not matched to a gene. CDR3 amino acids: CASSPARDSTAGYTF. In DNA, the CDR3 is TGTGCCAGCTCACCAGCACGGGACAGCACGGCCGGCTACACCTTC.

The V gene is TRBV9, the J gene TRBJ2-3; D gene uncertain. This CDR3 has 13 amino acids. V was trimmed by 0 bases and J by 4 bases, leaving 6 bases between them. The germline CDR1 and CDR2 sequences are SGDLS and YYNGEE. Here the CDR3 reads CASSVEPPDTQYF. The CDR3 coding sequence is TGTGCCAGCAGCGTAGAGCCCCCAGATACGCAGTATTTT.

This clone showed up just a few times. This chain connects TRBV30 to TRBJ2-3; TRBD1 aligns across 9 bases. The junction had 7 bases not matched to a gene; V was cut back by 3 bases and J by 3 bases. The germline CDR1 and CDR2 sequences are GTSNPN and SVGIG (reference sequence). CDR3 length: 15 amino acids. CDR3 in DNA: TGTGCCTGGAGCGGACAGGGGAGTCGGACAGATACGCAGTATTTT. Residues: CAWSGQGSRTDTQYF.

The rearrangement joins TRBV7-9 to TRBJ1-2; 9 bases map to TRBD1. Germline-derived CDR1 and CDR2 are SEHNR and FQNEAQ (reference sequence). V shed 6 bases, J shed 6 bases, and the junction held 17 bases outside the gene matches. There are 17 residues in the CDR3. This CDR3 is CASRFPKRTGAEDGYTF. The CDR3 DNA reads TGTGCCAGCAGGTTCCCGAAGAGGACAGGGGCCGAAGATGGCTACACCTTC.

The chain is built from TRBV28 and TRBJ2-5; weak D call: TRBD2 (5 bases). This CDR3 comprises 14 residues. CDR1 is MDHEN, CDR2 SYDVKM, per germline. Trimming cost V 7 bases and J 6 bases, with 18 bases left between them. CDR3 sequence: CASKIASTLKTQYF. Here the CDR3 DNA reads TGTGCCAGCAAAATAGCTAGCACTTTGAAGACCCAGTACTTC.

The V call is TRBV5-8, the J call TRBJ2-1; D is perhaps TRBD2 (5 bases). CDR3 size: 11 residues. Germline V gene data show CDR1 as SGHTS and CDR2 as YDEGEE. V lost 2 bases to trimming and J lost 9 bases, with 6 bases between them. The CDR3 DNA reads as TGTGCCAGCAGCTTCGGAGGTGAGCAGTTCTTC. Translating it yields CASSFGGEQFF.

J is TRBJ2-4 and V is TRBV9; tentative D call: TRBD1 (5 bases). V was cut by 4 bases and J by 4 bases, with 15 bases left in between. The CDR3 runs 15 residues. The germline CDR1 and CDR2 sequences are SGDLS and YYNGEE. CDR3 sequence: CASSLGQGAKNIQYF. The CDR3 nucleotides read TGTGCCAGCAGCCTTGGTCAAGGGGCGAAAAACATTCAGTACTTC. The whole variable domain, filled in from reference TRBV9 and TRBJ2-4, reads DSGVTQTPKHLITATGQRVTLRCSPRSGDLSVYWYQQSLDQGLQFLIQYYNGEERAKGNILERFSAQQFPDLHSELNLSSLELGDSALYFCASSLGQGAKNIQYFGAGTRLSVL.

The chain joins TRBV11-2 to TRBJ2-1; possibly TRBD1 for D (5 bases). Germline lookup yields CDR1 SGHAT and CDR2 FQNNGV. CDR3 length: 11 amino acids. Trimming left V 3 bases short and J 14 bases short, with 11 bases between. The CDR3 coding sequence is TGTGCCAGCAGCTTGGGGCCGTGGGAGTTCTTC. This translates into CASSLGPWEFF.

The rearrangement links TRBV19 to TRBJ2-7; D is perhaps TRBD2 (6 bases). V was clipped by 6 bases and J by 2 bases, with 17 bases between them. There are 15 residues in the CDR3. Germline V gives CDR1 LNHDA, CDR2 SQIVND (reference sequence). Written as DNA, the CDR3 is TGTGCCAGTAGCGGACGGGGGATGGGGACCTACGAGCAGTACTTC. It codes for CASSGRGMGTYEQYF.

The chain joins TRBV5-4 to TRBJ1-1; 7 nucleotides match TRBD1. CDR1 is SGHNT and CDR2 is YYREEE in the germline V gene (reference sequence). After removal of 1 base from V and 2 bases from J, the junction contained 8 bases not matched to a gene. CDR3 size: 16 residues. The CDR3 here is CASSLPRGQYNTEAFF. CDR3 sequence (DNA): TGTGCCAGCAGCTTGCCAAGGGGGCAGTACAACACTGAAGCTTTCTTT.

The chain recombines TRBV27 with TRBJ2-3; perhaps TRBD2 as D (5 bases). Per germline, CDR1 MNHEY and CDR2 SMNVEV (reference sequence). Trimming removed 6 bases at V and 0 bases at J, with 13 bases between. This CDR3 is built from 15 residues. CDR3 protein: CASRDPGKSTDTQYF. In nucleotides, the CDR3 is TGTGCCAGCAGGGACCCCGGGAAAAGCACAGATACGCAGTATTTT.

This rearrangement joins TRBV9 to TRBJ1-3, with D tentatively TRBD1 (6 bases). Trimming removed 3 bases at V and 0 bases at J, with 16 bases between. The CDR3 runs 17 residues. Germline lookup yields CDR1 SGDLS and CDR2 YYNGEE. CDR3 protein: CASSARQVGPSGNTIYF. DNA of the CDR3: TGTGCCAGCAGCGCACGACAGGTCGGCCCCTCTGGAAACACCATATATTTT.

This chain links TRBV11-2 with TRBJ1-3; D gene uncertain. Germline V gene data show CDR1 as SGHAT and CDR2 as FQNNGV. Trimming stripped 4 bases from V and 1 base from J, with 17 bases between. CDR3 length: 17 residues. CDR3 in amino acids: CASSSSVPGRSGNTIYF. Written as DNA, the CDR3 is TGTGCCAGCAGCTCTAGCGTTCCAGGACGGTCTGGAAACACCATATATTTT.

J is TRBJ1-1 and V is TRBV7-6; the match to TRBD1 covers 9 bases. Trimming took 5 bases from V and 5 from J; bases not matched to a gene: 9. CDR1 and CDR2 from the germline V gene are SGHVS and FNYEAQ. This CDR3 region has 15 residues. The CDR3 here is CASSAGQGMGTEAFF. CDR3 in DNA: TGTGCCAGCAGCGCCGGACAGGGGATGGGTACTGAAGCTTTCTTT. Together with reference TRBV7-6 and TRBJ1-1, the CDR3 gives the full variable domain: GAGVSQSPRYKVTKRGQDVALRCDPISGHVSLYWYRQALGQGPEFLTYFNYEAQQDKSGLPNDRFSAERPEGSISTLTIQRTEQRDSAMYRCASSAGQGMGTEAFFGQGTRLTVV.

The chain recombines TRBV7-2 with TRBJ1-5, with 7 nucleotides matching TRBD1. The CDR3 runs 14 residues. CDR1 is SGHTA and CDR2 is FQGNSA in the germline V gene. Germline trimming cut 2 bases from V and 6 bases from J; bases unmatched to any gene: 4. CDR3 sequence reads: CASSLRGQVQPQHF. The DNA of the CDR3 is TGTGCCAGCAGCTTAAGGGGGCAGGTTCAGCCCCAGCATTTT.

This clone was counted a few times. Other DNA variants within this sample encode the same CDR3. In DNA form, the CDR3 reads TGTGCCAGCAGCTTATCCCTAGCGGGTTCATACAATGAGCAGTTCTTC. Its translation: CASSLSLAGSYNEQFF. The chain links TRBV7-9 to TRBJ2-1; 8 bases agree with TRBD2. V trimming: 2 bases; J trimming: 4 bases; junction bases outside the gene matches: 7. The germline CDR1 and CDR2 sequences are SEHNR and FQNEAQ (reference sequence). The length of the CDR3 is 16 residues. The full variable domain, rest sourced from reference TRBV7-9 and TRBJ2-1, is DTGVSQNPRHKITKRGQNVTFRCDPISEHNRLYWYRQTLGQGPEFLTYFQNEAQLEKSRLLSDRFSAERPKGSFSTLEIQRTEQGDSAMYLCASSLSLAGSYNEQFFGPGTRLTVL.

This clone was found once. J is TRBJ1-2 and V is TRBV10-3, with D perhaps TRBD1 (5 bases). The CDR3 spans 17 residues. V lost 6 bases, J lost 2 bases, and 22 bases lay in between. CDR1 ENHRY and CDR2 SYGVKD come from the germline V gene. The CDR3 sequence is CAISRVRAHKENYGYTF. CDR3 DNA sequence: TGTGCCATCAGCCGTGTCAGGGCCCATAAGGAAAACTATGGCTACACCTTC.

V gene TRBV5-6 combines with J gene TRBJ1-3; D unclear. The germline V gene has CDR1 SGHDT and CDR2 YYEEEE. Trimming removed 0 bases from V and 1 base from J, with 11 bases in between. CDR3 length equals 16 residues. The CDR3 sequence: CASSLDPWLSGNTIYF. In nucleotides, the CDR3 is TGTGCCAGCAGCTTGGACCCCTGGCTTTCTGGAAACACCATATATTTT.

The chain couples TRBV4-1 to TRBJ2-3; 9 bases match TRBD1. The junction had 6 bases not matched to a gene; V was cut back by 0 bases and J by 2 bases. The CDR3 is made up of 17 amino acids. Germline V lookup: CDR1 MGHRA, CDR2 YSYEKL. This CDR3 reads CASSQEGTGWLTDTQYF. The CDR3 DNA is TGCGCCAGCAGCCAAGAGGGGACAGGGTGGCTCACAGATACGCAGTATTTT.

The V call is TRBV18, the J call TRBJ1-5; TRBD1 might be the D (5 bases). V was shortened by 6 bases and J by 1 base, with 7 bases between the two germline ends. Germline V lookup: CDR1 KGHSH, CDR2 LQKENI. This CDR3 is 13 amino acids long. The CDR3 DNA sequence: TGTGCCAGCTCGGGGGGGAGCAATCAGCCCCAGCATTTT. This sequence encodes CASSGGSNQPQHF.

The chain couples TRBV7-2 to TRBJ2-3; perhaps TRBD2 as D (6 bases). The CDR3 is made up of 14 amino acids. Germline V gene lookup returns CDR1 SGHTA and CDR2 FQGNSA. V lost 5 bases and J 5 bases, leaving 14 bases between the germline ends. CDR3 DNA sequence: TGTGCCAGCAGCCGGGATTGGGGGGAAGATACGCAGTATTTT. Protein product: CASSRDWGEDTQYF.

This clone was found once. The CDR3 sequence: CASSLSFLRDTEAFF. DNA for the CDR3: TGTGCCAGCAGCTTGTCTTTCCTTCGGGACACTGAAGCTTTCTTT. This rearrangement joins TRBV5-5 to TRBJ1-1, with D unresolved. Germline CDR1 is SGHKS and CDR2 is YYEKEE (reference sequence). Trimming stripped 1 base from V and 3 bases from J, with 13 bases between. CDR3 length equals 15 residues.

The chain combines TRBV19 with TRBJ1-2, with D unclear. The CDR3 is 13 residues long. Germline CDR1 is LNHDA and CDR2 is SQIVND (reference sequence). V was cut by 5 bases and J by 5 bases, with 12 bases left in between. The chain's CDR3 is CASSFGGPYGYTF. CDR3 DNA sequence: TGTGCCAGTAGTTTCGGTGGGCCATATGGCTACACCTTC.

The chain combines TRBV30 with TRBJ2-5; unclear D gene. This CDR3 region has 14 residues. V was shortened by 2 bases and J by 3 bases, with 13 bases between the two germline ends. CDR1 GTSNPN and CDR2 SVGIG come from the germline V gene (reference sequence). The CDR3 DNA reads TGTGCCTGGAGTTTCCTCTACGGTGAAGAGACCCAGTACTTC. It translates to CAWSFLYGEETQYF.

The chain carries TRBV5-1 and TRBJ1-1; 8 nucleotides match TRBD1. The trim removed 0 bases at V and 0 bases at J, leaving 1 base unmatched. This CDR3 contains 15 residues. Germline CDR1 is SGHRS and CDR2 is YFSETQ. The CDR3 DNA follows: TGCGCCAGCAGCTTGGGGACAGGGTTGAACACTGAAGCTTTCTTT. Amino acids: CASSLGTGLNTEAFF.

The gene calls are TRBV2 and TRBJ2-5, with 16 bases matching TRBD2. Losses at the gene ends were 8 bases for V and 4 bases for J; bases not matched to a gene: 7. This CDR3 comprises 16 residues. In germline, CDR1 is SNHLY, CDR2 FYNNEI. CDR3 protein: CASDEGLAGGAETQYF. In nucleotides, the CDR3 is TGTGCCAGCGACGAGGGACTAGCGGGGGGGGCAGAGACCCAGTACTTC.

The sample holds one count of this clone. The rearrangement joins TRBV5-6 to TRBJ2-1, with D possibly matching TRBD2 (5 bases). The CDR3 length is 15 residues. Trimming cost V 3 bases and J 4 bases, with 14 bases left between them. CDR1 SGHDT and CDR2 YYEEEE come from the germline V gene. In DNA form, the CDR3 reads TGTGCCAGCAGCTCCTTATCACTAGGTTACAATGAGCAGTTCTTC. Amino acid sequence: CASSSLSLGYNEQFF.

This clone showed up just once. The gene calls are TRBV7-9 and TRBJ1-4; 7 bases line up with TRBD1. In germline, CDR1 is SEHNR, CDR2 FQNEAQ (reference sequence). This CDR3 spans 15 amino acids. The V segment lost 3 bases and the J segment 0 bases; nucleotides outside the gene matches: 1. The CDR3 protein is CASSFQGATNEKLFF. The CDR3 DNA reads as TGTGCCAGCAGCTTCCAGGGGGCAACTAATGAAAAACTGTTTTTT.

CDR3 bases: TGTGCCAGCAGCTTGGCCCCACAGGGCCCTCAGCCCCAGCATTTT. Amino acids: CASSLAPQGPQPQHF. This chain connects TRBV5-8 to TRBJ1-5; tentative D call: TRBD1 (6 bases). This CDR3 region has 15 residues. CDR1 and CDR2 from the germline V gene are SGHTS and YDEGEE. Trimming left V 0 bases short and J 6 bases short, with 13 bases between.